These 25 T cell receptor beta chains were all obtained from the same sample, sequenced in a study of shared clonotypes between healthy human individuals. Assay used: immunoSEQ multiplex PCR; TCRdb lists only in-frame clones, some missing. The repertoire holds roughly 660,000 clones, with about nine tenths as singletons. The sample taken for sequencing was memory CD8+ T cells from PBMCs. Subset noted: CD45RO+ cells pooled with CCR7-negative TemRA cells. The receptors shown here come from a man aged 18-30 years in good health. Some clones in this sample may be carry-over from other donors' samples.

The chain carries TRBV19 and TRBJ1-1, with D possibly matching TRBD1 (5 bases). The CDR3 is 14 residues long. Deletions cut 3 bases from V and 4 bases from J, with 12 bases between. The germline gives CDR1 LNHDA, CDR2 SQIVND (reference sequence). CDR3 residues: CASSMGGSSTEAFF. In DNA, the CDR3 is TGTGCCAGTAGTATGGGGGGGTCTAGCACTGAAGCTTTCTTT.

The chain carries TRBV7-9 and TRBJ2-3; D may correspond to TRBD1 or TRBD2 (5 bases each). V was cut by 4 bases and J by 0 bases, with 11 bases left in between. Germline values: CDR1 SEHNR, CDR2 FQNEAQ (reference sequence). CDR3 length: 15 residues. The CDR3 protein is CASSSGGASTDTQYF. The CDR3 DNA reads TGTGCCAGCAGCTCTGGGGGAGCTAGCACAGATACGCAGTATTTT. The variable domain in full, with the rest retrieved from reference TRBV7-9 and TRBJ2-3, is DTGVSQNPRHKITKRGQNVTFRCDPISEHNRLYWYRQTLGQGPEFLTYFQNEAQLEKSRLLSDRFSAERPKGSFSTLEIQRTEQGDSAMYLCASSSGGASTDTQYFGPGTRLTVL.

V gene TRBV6-5 combines with J gene TRBJ1-2; D remains ambiguous. V lost 0 bases and J 7 bases, leaving 18 bases between the germline ends. The germline V gene encodes CDR1 MNHEY and CDR2 SVGAGI. This CDR3 contains 16 residues. Here the CDR3 reads CASSYSIRSGDRGYTF. The CDR3 DNA reads TGTGCCAGCAGTTACTCAATCCGATCCGGGGATCGTGGCTACACCTTC.

This clone was seen a single time. The V and J genes are TRBV7-9 and TRBJ2-2, with 7 positions matching TRBD2. CDR3 size: 15 residues. J gave up 2 bases and V 8 bases, and 8 bases lay outside the gene matches. Per the germline V gene, CDR1 is SEHNR and CDR2 is FQNEAQ (reference sequence). DNA for the CDR3: TGTGCCAGCCCATCAACGGGAGGCAACACCGGGGAGCTGTTTTTT. It translates to CASPSTGGNTGELFF.

This chain uses TRBV5-1 with TRBJ2-7; the match to TRBD2 covers 9 bases. V lost 3 bases to trimming and J lost 2 bases; unmatched junction nucleotides: 9. Germline CDR1 SGHRS, CDR2 YFSETQ. The CDR3 sequence is 16 residues long. CDR3 sequence (DNA): TGCGCCAGCAGCTATGACCTAGCGGGGAGTACCTACGAGCAGTACTTC. It translates to CASSYDLAGSTYEQYF.

V is TRBV5-1 and J is TRBJ2-6; 8 nucleotides agree with TRBD1. Germline values: CDR1 SGHRS, CDR2 YFSETQ. Germline trimming cut 3 bases from V and 2 bases from J; bases unmatched to any gene: 10. The CDR3 has 18 amino acids. The CDR3 sequence: CASSYSQGVLAGANVLTF. CDR3 nucleotide sequence: TGCGCCAGCAGCTATTCACAGGGGGTACTTGCTGGGGCCAACGTCCTGACTTTC.

About this clone itself: The junction does not match germline at one end; this may be a read error. The V call is TRBV9, the J call TRBJ2-2; D remains unclear. Germline V gene lookup returns CDR1 SGDLS and CDR2 YYNGEE. CDR3 length: 14 amino acids. CDR3 nucleotides: TGTGCCAGCACCGTAGGCGGCCCCACCGGGGAGCTGTTTTTT. It specifies CASTVGGPTGELFF.

This chain links TRBV6-5 with TRBJ2-2; 8 bases align to TRBD2. V shed 6 bases and J 7 bases; nucleotides not matched to a gene: 4. The CDR3 loop spans 13 amino acids. Germline V gene sequence: CDR1 MNHEY, CDR2 SVGAGI. The CDR3 reads CASSGLADGELFF. In DNA, the CDR3 is TGTGCCAGCAGCGGACTAGCCGACGGGGAGCTGTTTTTT.

The chain recombines TRBV9 with TRBJ1-2, with no clear D. CDR1 is SGDLS, CDR2 YYNGEE, per germline. V lost 1 base to trimming and J lost 3 bases, with 10 bases between them. The CDR3 length is 14 residues. Here the CDR3 DNA reads TGTGCCAGCAGCGTAAGCCGGGAGGACTATGGCTACACCTTC. Translated: CASSVSREDYGYTF.

The chain uses TRBV27 and TRBJ2-1; tentatively, D is TRBD1 (6 bases). With 2 bases removed from V and 12 bases from J, the gap between germline ends came to 14 bases. The germline CDR1 and CDR2 sequences are MNHEY and SMNVEV (reference sequence). The CDR3 is made up of 13 amino acids. The DNA for the CDR3 is TGTGCCAGCAGTTTAGGTCTGGGGGCTGGGCAGTTCTTC. Its translation: CASSLGLGAGQFF.

The chain employs TRBV6-5 and TRBJ2-5; TRBD2 is a possible D gene (6 bases). The ends were cut back, 10 bases at V and 3 bases at J, with 18 bases in the middle. The CDR3 sequence is 14 residues long. The germline CDR1 and CDR2 sequences are MNHEY and SVGAGI. This CDR3 reads CAKLPGLCEETQYF. DNA of the CDR3: TGTGCCAAATTACCGGGACTGTGTGAAGAGACCCAGTACTTC.

The gene calls are TRBV27 and TRBJ1-1, with TRBD1 matching 7 bases. Unmatched junction bases numbered 2, after V lost 3 bases and J lost 4 bases. Per germline, CDR1 MNHEY and CDR2 SMNVEV (reference sequence). The CDR3 runs to 13 residues. CDR3 nucleotides: TGTGCCAGCAGTTTGGGACAGCTCACTGAAGCTTTCTTT. Amino acids: CASSLGQLTEAFF.

In this sample, this clone turned up once. The chain uses TRBV7-6 and TRBJ1-5, with 7 nucleotides matching TRBD1. V was clipped by 5 bases and J by 3 bases; unmatched bases: 7. The CDR3 is 15 residues long. Germline CDR1 and CDR2: SGHVS and FNYEAQ. The CDR3 DNA reads TGTGCCAGCAGCCTTGGGACAGCACTCAATCAGCCCCAGCATTTT. Protein: CASSLGTALNQPQHF.

This rearrangement joins TRBV7-2 to TRBJ2-5; unclear D gene. V was pared by 0 bases and J by 5 bases, with 1 base between. CDR3 size: 11 residues. Per the germline V gene, CDR1 is SGHTA and CDR2 is FQGNSA. The CDR3: CASSLAETQYF. In DNA form, the CDR3 reads TGTGCCAGCAGCTTAGCGGAGACCCAGTACTTC.

The V gene is TRBV5-4, the J gene TRBJ2-1, with 8 bases aligning to TRBD1. CDR1 is SGHNT and CDR2 is YYREEE in the germline V gene (reference sequence). There are 15 residues in the CDR3. The trim removed 1 base at V and 2 bases at J, leaving 2 bases unmatched. The chain's CDR3 is CASSLQGAPYNEQFF. Here the CDR3 DNA reads TGTGCCAGCAGCTTGCAGGGGGCACCCTACAATGAGCAGTTCTTC. The entire variable domain, with the rest obtained from reference TRBV5-4 and TRBJ2-1, is as follows: ETGVTQSPTHLIKTRGQQVTLRCSSQSGHNTVSWYQQALGQGPQFIFQYYREEENGRGNFPPRFSGLQFPNYSSELNVNALELDDSALYLCASSLQGAPYNEQFFGPGTRLTVL.

V gene TRBV10-3 combines with J gene TRBJ1-2; the match to TRBD1 covers 7 bases. From germline, CDR1 is ENHRY and CDR2 SYGVKD. Trimming removed 11 bases from V and 6 bases from J; junction bases left unmatched: 21. The length of the CDR3 is 16 residues. CDR3 DNA: TGTGCCCTCCGATCATCCCGGGACAGCGTTCGGAATGGCTACACCTTC. Translating gives CALRSSRDSVRNGYTF.

The chain recombines TRBV30 with TRBJ1-1; D unclear. The germline V gene encodes CDR1 GTSNPN and CDR2 SVGIG (reference sequence). The V gene lost 0 bases and the J gene lost 0 bases, with 5 bases spanning the gap. The CDR3 totals 13 residues. CDR3 nucleotide sequence: TGTGCCTGGAGTGTCAAATTGAACACTGAAGCTTTCTTT. Translating gives CAWSVKLNTEAFF.

The table lists this clone with many counts. The chain uses TRBV19 and TRBJ1-5; D gene unclear. The CDR3 spans 12 residues. Germline CDR1 reads LNHDA; CDR2 reads SQIVND (reference sequence). Between the trimmed V and J ends, which lost 9 bases and 5 bases, there was a span of 11 bases. DNA of the CDR3: TGTGCCAGCCCTCGGATCGATCAGCCCCAGCATTTT. Its translation is CASPRIDQPQHF.

The rearrangement links TRBV6-6 to TRBJ2-7; 7 nucleotides line up with TRBD2. V dropped 2 bases and J dropped 0; count of bases not matched to a gene: 7. Germline CDR1 and CDR2: MNHNY and SVGAGI (reference sequence). This CDR3 contains 16 residues. As DNA, the CDR3 is TGTGCCAGCAGTTACAATCGAGCGGGGACCTCCTACGAGCAGTACTTC. This translates into CASSYNRAGTSYEQYF.

The chain employs TRBV11-1 and TRBJ1-1, with D maybe TRBD1 (6 bases). With 1 base removed from V and 6 bases from J, the gap between germline ends came to 15 bases. The CDR3 runs 15 residues. Germline CDR1 reads SGHAT; CDR2 reads FQDESV (reference sequence). In DNA form, the CDR3 reads TGTGCCAGCAGCTTAGTCGGGCAGGGGCGCCCTGAAGCTTTCTTT. It encodes CASSLVGQGRPEAFF.

About this clone itself: Other nucleotide sequences from this sample produce the same CDR3. The V gene is TRBV7-3, the J gene TRBJ2-7; 7 nucleotides align to TRBD2. Germline trimming cut 5 bases from V and 4 bases from J; bases unmatched to any gene: 5. Germline CDR1 is SGHTA and CDR2 is FQGTGA. The CDR3 is 13 residues long. CDR3 residues: CASSPGLSYEQYF. CDR3 nucleotides: TGTGCCAGCAGCCCGGGACTATCGTACGAGCAGTACTTC.

The genes are TRBV5-1 and TRBJ1-1; D is ambiguous. Per the germline V gene, CDR1 is SGHRS and CDR2 is YFSETQ. This CDR3 spans 14 amino acids. Trimming took off 5 bases at V and 3 bases at J, with 14 bases between the two ends. The CDR3 DNA sequence: TGCGCCAGCAGATCCCGGCCCTCGGACACTGAAGCTTTCTTT. Its translation: CASRSRPSDTEAFF.

This clone turned up a few times. The chain joins TRBV7-9 to TRBJ2-3, with a possible D match to TRBD2 (5 bases). The V and J ends lost 1 base and 2 bases respectively, with 19 bases between them. The CDR3 is 18 amino acids. Looked up from germline, CDR1 is SEHNR and CDR2 is FQNEAQ (reference sequence). For the CDR3, the DNA is TGTGCCAGCAGCTTAGGAGGGTTGGTGGCGGGCCCCACAGATACGCAGTATTTT. The encoded protein is CASSLGGLVAGPTDTQYF.

This chain joins TRBV6-5 and TRBJ2-3, with D possibly being TRBD2 (6 bases). The V end was cut by 3 bases, the J end by 1 base, with 11 bases between. CDR3 size: 15 residues. Germline CDR1 MNHEY, CDR2 SVGAGI. CDR3 DNA: TGTGCCAGCAGTTATAGGGCTAGCGGCACAGATACGCAGTATTTT. This gives the protein CASSYRASGTDTQYF.

This clone has a single count. J is TRBJ2-7 and V is TRBV28, with D unresolved. CDR1 MDHEN and CDR2 SYDVKM come from the germline V gene. The CDR3 totals 13 residues. The V gene lost 5 bases and the J gene lost 6 bases, with 14 bases spanning the gap. CDR3 in DNA: TGTGCCAGCAGTAATACACGGCCCGGCGAGCAGTACTTC. It specifies CASSNTRPGEQYF.